The 10 T cell receptor beta chains reported below all come from one sample, sequenced in a study of tumor-infiltrating lymphocytes in primary liver carcinoma. A constant-region primer primed TCR beta cDNA synthesis from 400 to 550 ng of total RNA. Amplification in three nested multiplex PCR rounds with slightly modified ARM-PCR gave rise to TCR beta libraries. With TRBV1-TRBV30 forward primers and a C-beta reverse primer, the first two PCR rounds were run for about 10 cycles each. TCRdb ran MiXCR on the multiplex PCR reads and lists one entry per CDR3 protein. The sample shows over 75,000 distinct CDR3 sequences, less than 75% of them seen only once. Unsorted bulk tissue, about 19-32 mg of it, served as the source for co-extraction of RNA and DNA. The sequenced material came from tumor-adjacent normal liver tissue. The receptors come from a man in his forties with primary liver carcinoma and hepatitis B virus infection.

In the case of this clonotype: With a much larger clone just one base away, this may be a read error. V usage is TRBV28 and J usage is TRBJ2-2; TRBD1 agrees at 7 bases. CDR3 length equals 14 residues. With V trimmed by 5 bases and J by 5 bases, 5 bases remained unmatched. CDR1 is MDHEN, CDR2 SYDVKM, per germline. The CDR3 reads CASSLTGRTGELFF. CDR3 nucleotide sequence: TGTGCCAGCAGTCTGACAGGGCGGACCGGGGAGCTGTTTTTT.

Regarding this clonotype: Just one base apart from a much larger clone, this may be a read error. This chain joins TRBV10-3 and TRBJ2-2; TRBD1 aligns across 7 bases. Germline V gene sequence: CDR1 ENHRY, CDR2 SYGVKD. This CDR3 is built from 14 residues. The CDR3 protein is CVITGDRLTGELFF. As DNA, the CDR3 is TGTGTCATCACCGGGGACAGACTCACCGGGGAGCTGTTTTTT.

Concerning this clonotype itself: With a much larger clone just one base away, this may be a read error. The J gene is TRBJ1-5, the V gene TRBV6-1; D ambiguous. CDR1 is MNHNS, CDR2 SASEGT, per germline. The CDR3 is 16 amino acids. V was pared by 0 bases and J by 2 bases, with 11 bases between. The CDR3 coding sequence is TGTGCCAGCAGTGAAGCGCAAGGGATCGGCAATCAGCCCCAGCATTTT. This translates into CASSEAQGIGNQPQHF.

Concerning this clonotype itself: A much larger clone sits a single nucleotide away, making a read error possible. V gene TRBV28 combines with J gene TRBJ2-7; TRBD1 matches at 8 bases. CDR3 length: 16 residues. J lost 2 bases, V lost 6 bases, and 12 bases had no gene match. Germline CDR1 is MDHEN and CDR2 is SYDVKM. The CDR3 region has the DNA TGTGCCAGCAGACCGACCAGGGGGCCCACCCCCTACGAGCAGTACTTC. This sequence encodes CASRPTRGPTPYEQYF. The full variable domain, in which reference TRBV28 and TRBJ2-7 provide the parts outside the CDR3, is DVKVTQSSRYLVKRTGEKVFLECVQDMDHENMFWYRQDPGLGLRLIYFSYDVKMKEKGDIPEGYSVSREKKERFSLILESASTNQTSMYLCASRPTRGPTPYEQYFGPGTRLTVT.

A note on this clonotype: Sequence at one end of the junction differs from germline and may be a read error. The V and J genes are TRBV7-8 and TRBJ2-5; D gene ambiguous. This CDR3 comprises 15 residues. Germline lookup yields CDR1 SGHVS and CDR2 FQNEAQ. The CDR3 here is CASSPFYSAQEAQYF. The CDR3 DNA sequence: TGTGCCAGCAGCCCCTTCTACAGTGCTCAAGAGGCCCAGTACTTC.

V is TRBV12-3 or TRBV12-4 and J is TRBJ2-3; D not certain. V was pared by 1 base and J by 4 bases, with 12 bases between. The CDR3 length is 15 residues. The CDR3 loop is CASSLGAEDSDTQYF. CDR3 in DNA: TGTGCCAGCAGTTTAGGTGCGGAAGACTCAGATACGCAGTATTTT.

Turning to this clonotype: A much more abundant neighbour one base away suggests this may be a read error. The chain couples TRBV12-3 or TRBV12-4 to TRBJ1-5; 7 nucleotides match TRBD1. This CDR3 has 15 amino acids. J was trimmed by 6 bases and V by 8 bases; bases with no gene match: 13. The CDR3 protein is CASALDRARGQPQHF. For the CDR3, the DNA is TGTGCCAGCGCTCTAGACAGGGCAAGGGGTCAGCCCCAGCATTTT.

The chain uses TRBV11-2 and TRBJ2-7; D is ambiguous. Trimming removed 6 bases from V and 5 bases from J, with 8 bases in between. The germline V gene encodes CDR1 SGHAT and CDR2 FQNNGV. The CDR3 runs to 11 residues. Here the CDR3 reads CASSQSHEQYF. In DNA, the CDR3 is TGTGCCAGCAGTCAATCGCACGAGCAGTACTTC. The full variable domain, its missing parts supplied by reference TRBV11-2 and TRBJ2-7, is EAGVAQSPRYKIIEKRQSVAFWCNPISGHATLYWYQQILGQGPKLLIQFQNNGVVDDSQLPKDRFSAERLKGVDSTLKIQPAKLEDSAVYLCASSQSHEQYFGPGTRLTVT.

As for this clonotype: Just one base apart from a much larger clone, this may be a read error. This chain connects TRBV29-1 to TRBJ2-2; TRBD1 is a possible D gene (7 bases). Germline V CDR1 and CDR2: SQVTM, ANQGSEA. CDR3 length: 13 residues. Trimming removed 4 bases at V and 4 bases at J, with 10 bases between. CDR3 protein: CSVVQGGTGELFF. In nucleotides, the CDR3 is TGCAGCGTTGTCCAGGGGGGCACCGGGGAGCTGTTTTTT.

Remarks on this clonotype: Germline and junction disagree at one end, which may indicate a read error. The rearrangement joins TRBV11-2 to TRBJ2-6; 9 nucleotides align to TRBD1. CDR1 is SGHAT, CDR2 FQNNGV, per germline. The CDR3 contains 18 residues. This CDR3 is CASSLRQGGPSGASVLTF. As DNA, the CDR3 is TGTGCCAGCAGCTTAAGACAGGGGGGCCCCTCTGGAGCCAGCGTCCTGACTTTC.